The rows below give T cell receptor beta chains drawn from one sample of a study of cytomegalovirus exposure and HLA in healthy donors. Here immunoSEQ multiplex PCR was the method, and the copy in TCRdb shows in-frame clones only, minus some. The repertoire holds around 200,000 clones, with roughly 70% as singletons. The sequencing sample was made of PBMCs. Receptors were obtained from a man aged 40-49 years in good health and CMV-seropositive. Each CDR3 is given with its conserved first and last residue. Fields, in order: J gene, clone size, V gene, D gene, CDR3 protein, CDR3 DNA. D genes are given only for firm matches. For some rows the clone size is stated as once, few or many, or as a class when expanded; others skip it.

j_call: TRBJ2-1
clone_size: -
v_call: TRBV27
d_call: TRBD2
cdr3_aa: CASSFGGFGTSGDEQFF
cdr3_nt: TGTGCCAGCAGTTTTGGGGGTTTCGGGACTAGCGGGGATGAGCAGTTCTTC

j_call: TRBJ2-1
clone_size: -
v_call: TRBV28
d_call: TRBD1
cdr3_aa: CASSPPPDREDYNEQFF
cdr3_nt: TGTGCCAGCAGTCCTCCCCCGGACAGGGAAGATTACAATGAGCAGTTCTTC

j_call: TRBJ1-6
clone_size: -
v_call: TRBV7-9
d_call: -
cdr3_aa: CASSFQGGGNSPLHF
cdr3_nt: TGTGCCAGCAGCTTTCAAGGGGGGGGGAATTCACCCCTCCACTTT

j_call: TRBJ1-2
clone_size: few
v_call: TRBV9
d_call: TRBD1
cdr3_aa: CASSARTGSRYGYTF
cdr3_nt: TGTGCCAGCAGCGCTAGGACAGGGTCACGCTATGGCTACACCTTC

j_call: TRBJ1-2
clone_size: -
v_call: TRBV5-6
d_call: -
cdr3_aa: CASSPEGVVPGGGYTF
cdr3_nt: TGTGCCAGCAGCCCCGAGGGGGTCGTTCCGGGTGGTGGCTACACCTTC

j_call: TRBJ2-3
clone_size: once
v_call: TRBV18
d_call: TRBD2
cdr3_aa: CASSPLLAGGRSTDTQYF
cdr3_nt: TGTGCCAGCTCACCCTTACTAGCGGGGGGCCGTAGCACAGATACGCAGTATTTT

j_call: TRBJ1-4
clone_size: -
v_call: TRBV19
d_call: -
cdr3_aa: CASSISVFGGGREEKLFF
cdr3_nt: TGTGCCAGTAGTATTTCGGTGTTCGGGGGTGGACGAGAAGAAAAACTGTTTTTT

j_call: TRBJ2-1
clone_size: -
v_call: TRBV7-8
d_call: -
cdr3_aa: CASSLGVIGGSLYNEQFF
cdr3_nt: TGTGCCAGCAGCTTAGGGGTTATAGGCGGTTCCCTTTACAATGAGCAGTTCTTC

j_call: TRBJ1-5
clone_size: few
v_call: TRBV18
d_call: TRBD1
cdr3_aa: CASSPGTEDQPQHF
cdr3_nt: TGTGCCAGCTCACCCGGGACAGAGGATCAGCCCCAGCATTTT

j_call: TRBJ2-2
clone_size: once
v_call: TRBV5-6
d_call: -
cdr3_aa: CASSLALQGSGELFF
cdr3_nt: TGTGCCAGCAGCTTGGCTCTACAGGGATCCGGGGAGCTGTTTTTT

j_call: TRBJ1-5
clone_size: once
v_call: TRBV11-2
d_call: -
cdr3_aa: CASSLTDNQPQHF
cdr3_nt: TGTGCCAGCAGCTTAACAGATAATCAGCCCCAGCATTTT

j_call: TRBJ2-1
clone_size: few
v_call: TRBV6-5
d_call: TRBD2
cdr3_aa: CASSPTSGSYNEQFF
cdr3_nt: TGTGCCAGCAGCCCCACTAGCGGCTCCTACAATGAGCAGTTCTTC

j_call: TRBJ1-2
clone_size: once
v_call: TRBV19
d_call: TRBD1
cdr3_aa: CASSVVPGQGARGYTF
cdr3_nt: TGTGCCAGTAGTGTCGTTCCGGGACAGGGGGCGCGGGGCTACACCTTC

j_call: TRBJ2-5
clone_size: -
v_call: TRBV11-2
d_call: TRBD1
cdr3_aa: CASSLDREETQYF
cdr3_nt: TGTGCCAGCAGTCTCGACAGGGAGGAGACCCAGTACTTC

j_call: TRBJ1-5
clone_size: few
v_call: TRBV4-1
d_call: -
cdr3_aa: CASSQGHISNQPQHF
cdr3_nt: TGCGCCAGCAGCCAAGGGCACATTAGCAATCAGCCCCAGCATTTT

j_call: TRBJ2-3
clone_size: -
v_call: TRBV9
d_call: -
cdr3_aa: CASSVEGVGDTQYF
cdr3_nt: TGTGCCAGCAGCGTAGAGGGGGTGGGAGATACGCAGTATTTT

j_call: TRBJ1-1
clone_size: -
v_call: TRBV7-9
d_call: -
cdr3_aa: CASSSPGPHRGTEAFF
cdr3_nt: TGTGCCAGCAGCTCTCCGGGACCGCATAGGGGGACTGAAGCTTTCTTT

j_call: TRBJ2-7
clone_size: -
v_call: TRBV5-1
d_call: TRBD2
cdr3_aa: CASSLDGGAGEQYF
cdr3_nt: TGCGCCAGCAGCTTGGACGGGGGGGCCGGGGAGCAGTACTTC

j_call: TRBJ2-7
clone_size: -
v_call: TRBV7-9
d_call: TRBD1
cdr3_aa: CASSLRDSLYEQYF
cdr3_nt: TGTGCCAGCAGCCTCCGGGACAGCCTCTACGAGCAGTACTTC

j_call: TRBJ1-2
clone_size: few
v_call: TRBV29-1
d_call: -
cdr3_aa: CSVDWVTGGYGYTF
cdr3_nt: TGCAGCGTTGATTGGGTCACCGGGGGCTATGGCTACACCTTC

j_call: TRBJ2-1
clone_size: -
v_call: TRBV10-3
d_call: TRBD2
cdr3_aa: CAIRGVAGVLNEQFF
cdr3_nt: TGTGCCATCAGGGGGGTAGCGGGGGTATTGAATGAGCAGTTCTTC

j_call: TRBJ2-5
clone_size: -
v_call: TRBV4-1
d_call: TRBD2
cdr3_aa: CASSQEVGLAGDYKETQYF
cdr3_nt: TGCGCCAGCAGCCAAGAGGTTGGACTAGCGGGGGACTATAAAGAGACCCAGTACTTC

j_call: TRBJ1-1
clone_size: -
v_call: TRBV10-3
d_call: -
cdr3_aa: CATRGVGVPAAFF
cdr3_nt: TGTGCCACTCGGGGGGTCGGGGTCCCTGCAGCTTTCTTT

j_call: TRBJ1-2
clone_size: few
v_call: TRBV5-1
d_call: -
cdr3_aa: CASSTGNYGYTF
cdr3_nt: TGCGCCAGCAGCACGGGGAACTATGGCTACACCTTC

j_call: TRBJ2-5
clone_size: few
v_call: TRBV6-5
d_call: -
cdr3_aa: CASSYSNARPSGTQYF
cdr3_nt: TGTGCCAGCAGTTACTCCAACGCGAGGCCCTCTGGGACCCAGTACTTC

j_call: TRBJ1-5
clone_size: few
v_call: TRBV4-3
d_call: TRBD1
cdr3_aa: CASSQATGPQQPQHF
cdr3_nt: TGCGCCAGCAGCCAAGCGACAGGGCCACAACAGCCCCAGCATTTT

j_call: TRBJ1-2
clone_size: -
v_call: TRBV9
d_call: -
cdr3_aa: CASRTTGTSYGYTF
cdr3_nt: TGTGCCAGCAGAACAACAGGGACGTCCTATGGCTACACCTTC

j_call: TRBJ2-5
clone_size: -
v_call: TRBV7-2
d_call: -
cdr3_aa: CASSFPRGRGRETQYF
cdr3_nt: TGTGCCAGCAGCTTCCCCAGGGGTAGAGGTCGAGAGACCCAGTACTTC

j_call: TRBJ1-6
clone_size: -
v_call: TRBV18
d_call: -
cdr3_aa: CASSLEGPSGSYNSPLHF
cdr3_nt: TGTGCCAGCTCCCTGGAGGGGCCTTCGGGCTCCTATAATTCACCCCTCCACTTT

j_call: TRBJ2-7
clone_size: few
v_call: TRBV7-9
d_call: TRBD2
cdr3_aa: CASSSLAGDYEQYF
cdr3_nt: TGTGCCAGCAGCTCCTTAGCGGGAGATTACGAGCAGTACTTC

j_call: TRBJ2-7
clone_size: -
v_call: TRBV19
d_call: TRBD1
cdr3_aa: CASSWTGAQRNEQYF
cdr3_nt: TGTGCCAGTAGTTGGACAGGGGCCCAAAGGAACGAGCAGTACTTC

j_call: TRBJ1-1
clone_size: -
v_call: TRBV7-9
d_call: TRBD1
cdr3_aa: CASSPDRGLTEAFF
cdr3_nt: TGTGCCAGCAGCCCCGACAGGGGGCTGACTGAAGCTTTCTTT

j_call: TRBJ2-4
clone_size: once
v_call: TRBV7-8
d_call: -
cdr3_aa: CASSLEAGAAKNIQYF
cdr3_nt: TGTGCCAGCAGCTTAGAGGCGGGGGCTGCCAAAAACATTCAGTACTTC

j_call: TRBJ1-1
clone_size: few
v_call: TRBV19
d_call: TRBD1
cdr3_aa: CASSKQGAPEAFF
cdr3_nt: TGTGCCAGTAGTAAGCAGGGGGCGCCTGAAGCTTTCTTT

j_call: TRBJ1-1
clone_size: -
v_call: TRBV7-3
d_call: -
cdr3_aa: CASSTAPGNEAFF
cdr3_nt: TGTGCCAGCAGCACCGCGCCGGGAAATGAAGCTTTCTTT

j_call: TRBJ1-2
clone_size: -
v_call: TRBV6-1
d_call: -
cdr3_aa: CASRRDGTTLYGYTF
cdr3_nt: TGTGCCAGCAGGCGGGACGGGACGACCCTCTATGGCTACACCTTC

j_call: TRBJ2-7
clone_size: few
v_call: TRBV5-1
d_call: TRBD1
cdr3_aa: CASSVWYRGPNEQYF
cdr3_nt: TGCGCCAGCAGTGTGTGGTACAGGGGGCCGAACGAGCAGTACTTC

j_call: TRBJ2-5
clone_size: few
v_call: TRBV18
d_call: -
cdr3_aa: CASSRSQQETQYF
cdr3_nt: TGTGCCAGCTCCCGGTCGCAACAAGAGACCCAGTACTTC

j_call: TRBJ1-2
clone_size: -
v_call: TRBV5-6
d_call: -
cdr3_aa: CASSQGEDYGYTF
cdr3_nt: TGTGCCAGCAGCCAAGGGGAGGACTATGGCTACACCTTC

j_call: TRBJ2-1
clone_size: -
v_call: TRBV14
d_call: -
cdr3_aa: CASSQDPGTSYNEQFF
cdr3_nt: TGTGCCAGCAGCCAAGATCCGGGAACCTCCTACAATGAGCAGTTCTTC

j_call: TRBJ2-5
clone_size: -
v_call: TRBV5-4
d_call: -
cdr3_aa: CASSLGGGGETQYF
cdr3_nt: TGTGCCAGCAGCTTAGGAGGGGGGGGCGAGACCCAGTACTTC

j_call: TRBJ1-2
clone_size: -
v_call: TRBV9
d_call: -
cdr3_aa: CASSVMGQAYGYTF
cdr3_nt: TGTGCCAGCAGCGTAATGGGGCAGGCCTATGGCTACACCTTC